This TCR beta chain comes out of a study of blood T cell repertoires in COVID-19. Overall study context: Sites across the United States, Italy and Spain contributed samples from acute and convalescent COVID-19. T cells, B-cell-depleted T cells, or PBMCs supplied cDNA or gDNA.

Germline-derived CDR1 and CDR2 are LNHNV and YYDKDF (reference sequence). The CDR3 totals 15 residues. The junction had 4 bases not matched to a gene; V was cut back by 0 bases and J by 6 bases. Source study methods: Scientists estimated how many nucleated cells there were by amplifying reference gene primers. Produced via immunoSEQ multiplex PCR; TCRdb's table is partial and in-frame only. V, J and clone size are taken as reported in that table, and D and trimming were inferred from the DNA itself. Seen here are 23,000 or so clones, 89% observed once, and the top ten hold approximately 30%. This sequence originates from a woman between 65 and 79 years old with active COVID-19. Material: peripheral blood. This rearrangement joins TRBV15 to TRBJ2-2; 7 nucleotides match TRBD1. CDR3 in amino acids: CATSRDPGGSGELFF. The CDR3 DNA sequence: TGTGCCACCAGCAGAGATCCAGGGGGATCCGGGGAGCTGTTTTTT.